Below are 8 T cell receptor beta chains sequenced from a single sample in a study of blood T cell repertoires in COVID-19. Clones were read by immunoSEQ multiplex PCR, and TCRdb kept only the in-frame ones, dropping some. Of about 250,000 clones detected, roughly 85% appear once; the ten largest clones hold around 9.8%. Specimen: PBMCs or T cells enriched from blood (not recorded which). The origin of the receptors is a woman aged 50 to 65 with acute COVID-19.

This chain connects TRBV9 to TRBJ2-7, with D possibly TRBD1 on 6 matching bases. CDR1 and CDR2 from the germline V gene are SGDLS and YYNGEE. The CDR3 consists of 14 residues. V was cut by 3 bases and J by 7 bases, with 17 bases left in between. The CDR3, as DNA: TGTGCCAGCAGCGCCGGGACACCCTCCTGGGAGCAGTACTTC. Translating gives CASSAGTPSWEQYF.

The sample holds one count of this clone. This sequence joins TRBV14 and TRBJ1-2, with D unclear. The CDR3 loop spans 13 amino acids. The ends were cut back, 0 bases at V and 7 bases at J, with 9 bases in the middle. CDR1 and CDR2 (germline): SGHDN, FVKESK. The CDR3, as DNA: TGTGCCAGCAGCCAAGATGGCCGGGTTGGCTACACCTTC. Protein product: CASSQDGRVGYTF.

The rearrangement links TRBV15 to TRBJ2-7; 8 bases map to TRBD1. The CDR3 loop spans 15 amino acids. Germline V gene lookup returns CDR1 LNHNV and CDR2 YYDKDF (reference sequence). V lost 4 bases, J lost 3 bases, and 8 bases stayed unmatched. The CDR3 DNA is TGTGCCACCAGCATCCTCAGGGGGCGAGGCTACGAGCAGTACTTC. Translation gives CATSILRGRGYEQYF.

This chain joins TRBV29-1 and TRBJ1-1, with TRBD1 as a possible D gene (5 bases). The V and J ends lost 6 bases and 1 base respectively, with 12 bases between them. This CDR3 is 13 amino acids long. The germline V gene encodes CDR1 SQVTM and CDR2 ANQGSEA. The CDR3, as DNA: TGCAGCGTCGCGGACAACTGGAACACTGAAGCTTTCTTT. It codes for CSVADNWNTEAFF.

This chain connects TRBV6-2 or TRBV6-3 to TRBJ1-2; TRBD1 matches at 8 bases. Looked up from germline, CDR1 is MNHEY and CDR2 is SVGEGT. The CDR3 runs to 14 residues. Trimming removed 6 bases from V and 6 bases from J; junction bases left unmatched: 9. CDR3 DNA sequence: TGTGCCAGCAGCCCCCGACAGGGGCAAGATGGCTACACCTTC. Protein sequence: CASSPRQGQDGYTF.

This sequence joins TRBV20-1 and TRBJ2-7; TRBD1 matches at 7 bases. Germline CDR1 DFQATT, CDR2 SNEGSKA (reference sequence). The CDR3 runs to 16 residues. V trimming: 3 bases; J trimming: 1 base; junction bases outside the gene matches: 12. CDR3: CSASDRTGASSYEQYF. The CDR3, as DNA: TGCAGTGCTAGTGACAGGACAGGCGCCTCGTCCTACGAGCAGTACTTC.

The chain has TRBV19 and TRBJ2-5; TRBD2 aligns across 7 bases. V lost 7 bases to trimming and J lost 5 bases; unmatched junction nucleotides: 10. CDR1 is LNHDA, CDR2 SQIVND, per germline (reference sequence). The CDR3 is 14 amino acids. The DNA for the CDR3 is TGTGCCAGTACCTCCGGGGGGAAGGGGGAGACCCAGTACTTC. Residues: CASTSGGKGETQYF.

Concerning this clone itself: Other DNA variants within this sample encode the same CDR3. The V call is TRBV29-1, the J call TRBJ1-2, with TRBD1 matching 9 bases. This CDR3 has 11 residues. V lost 6 bases to trimming and J lost 7 bases; unmatched junction nucleotides: 3. Germline V gene data show CDR1 as SQVTM and CDR2 as ANQGSEA. In DNA form, the CDR3 reads TGCAGCGTCGGGACAGGGTCTGGCTACACCTTC. This translates into CSVGTGSGYTF.